This TCR beta chain was retrieved from a study of T-cell reconstitution after alpha-beta-depleted transplantation in children. Unique molecular identifiers were incorporated during preparation of the TCRbeta library. A single record per CDR3 protein comes from TCRdb applying MiXCR to the PCR reads. The table lists hundreds of thousands of distinct CDR3 sequences, roughly 7.8% of them singletons. The CDR3 is 12 residues long. Per germline, CDR1 MNHNS and CDR2 SASEGT. Trimming left V 3 bases short and J 6 bases short, with 8 bases between. Study-level findings and limits: The authors attributed T-cell counts and diversity one year after transplant mostly to newly produced T cells. About two months after transplant, alpha-beta T cells reportedly came from several hundred expanded graft clones. Recipient T cells and thymic progenitors that survived gave rise to the high TCRbeta diversity observed at day 60 in some patients.

At least ten counts were recorded for this clonotype. Its target is unknown. The gene calls are TRBV6-1 and TRBJ1-2; D remains ambiguous. The material was peripheral blood, obtained 360 days after TCRalphabeta/CD19-depleted stem cell transplant. The clonotype originates from a female patient between 2 and 15 years old who had a stem cell transplant for Fanconi anemia, so the T cells may come from the graft donor. The CDR3 loop reads CASSDSGHGYTF. In nucleotides, the CDR3 is TGTGCCAGCAGTGACAGCGGTCATGGCTACACCTTC.